This T cell receptor (beta chain) was captured by sequencing in a study of identical twins (dated by TCRdb to the mid-2010s). The study in broad terms: The study deep-sequenced TCR alpha and beta repertoires from monozygotic twins, unrelated adults of various ages and cord blood to test whether fetal clonotypes persist. Replicate twin experiments were performed at different times using different library preparation protocols to rule out contamination.

The library came from 5' RACE. The sequencer listed for this sample is Illumina HiSeq 2000. Template switching added a universal primer binding site, and the final cDNA carried a unique molecular identifier that allowed TCR cDNA molecules to be counted accurately. First-strand cDNA for TCR alpha and beta chains was synthesized from specific primers in the conserved constant-segment region. To control for contamination, every cDNA library carried two barcodes: a SMART-Mk sample barcode plus Illumina barcodes. TruSeq adapter sequences along with Illumina sample barcodes were introduced in two successive PCR steps. The Illumina HiSeq platform was used with custom primers to sequence TCR alpha and beta cDNA libraries. Processing in the source paper ran as follows. Raw reads were processed with MiGEC to extract unique molecular identifiers, and MiXCR was used to determine CDR3 positions. Recombination models were inferred per individual with the repgenHMM and IGoR tools using an EM algorithm. Shared clonotypes were analyzed with the tcR package in R, and sharing was normalized by the product of cloneset sizes. Out-of-frame nonproductive sequences were analyzed to study raw recombination free of thymic and clonal selection effects. The public reads were quality trimmed at Q25 with fastp and then assembled into clones with MiXCR by TCRdb, keeping productive beta chains. Identical CDR3 protein sequences are pooled into one entry, listed with their most common genes and DNA. TCRdb, not the original authors, processed these V and J calls. In this sample the table shows about 450,000 distinct CDR3 sequences, under 20% of which occur a single time. The biggest ten clones account for roughly an eighth of the sample.

Only healthy Caucasian donors were included. Three unrelated non-twin adults were also sequenced: a male aged 18 to 30, a male aged 50 to 60 and a female aged 50 to 60. Miltenyi CD45RO+ enrichment and human naive T-cell isolation kits were used to isolate memory (CD45RO+) and naive T cells from PBMC. Here is what the overall study found, with its caveats: Because the same donors could not be followed over many years, the conclusions relied on cross-sectional statistical analysis. Invariant T cells such as MAIT and iNKT could partly confound zero-insertion analyses, although diverse VJ usage argued against such confounding for most clonotypes. Compared with coincidental sharing between unrelated individuals, out-of-frame TCR alpha sequences shared between twins showed an excess of sequences with low generation probability. Fewer insertions were carried by abundant cord blood beta clonotypes, a similar but weaker trend appeared in young adult naive repertoires, and no such trend appeared in memory repertoires. Excess twin sharing in beta out-of-frame sequences was weaker because fewer shared sequences lowered the signal-to-noise ratio. In monozygotic twins, out-of-frame TCR alpha sharing was systematically underestimated by recombination models, although the models agreed with sharing between unrelated individuals.

A note on this clonotype: What antigen it recognizes has not been identified. The record has no base qualities; no much larger clone is one base away.

The germline V end is reduced by 6 bases and the J end by 0 bases; junction bases left unmatched: 12. The CDR3 runs 18 amino acids, cysteine and phenylalanine included. Of the read, only the CDR3 DNA is kept; its 54 bases are in frame from base 1. Specimen: naive T cells sorted from blood. This sample's cell subset or site label indicates: cells isolated with a human naive T-cell isolation kit. This receptor was obtained from a man aged 45-65 years in good health. This chain joins TRBV12-3 or TRBV12-4 to TRBJ2-1; TRBD2 aligns with 9 central bases. The CDR3 amino acid sequence is: CASRNNGGGGDSYNEQFF. The nucleotide sequence is given as TGTGCCAGCAGAAATAATGGGGGCGGGGGGGACTCCTACAATGAGCAGTTCTTC.